This T cell receptor beta chain came from a study of blood T cell repertoires in COVID-19. Background on the study: T cells, B-cell-depleted T cells, or PBMCs provided the cDNA or gDNA that served as material.

Authors' analysis steps: Using reference gene primer amplification, nucleated cell counts were estimated. Only in-frame clones appear in the TCRdb table, and some are missing; sequencing was by immunoSEQ multiplex PCR. That table supplies the V and J calls and clone size; D and trimming were determined from the DNA. The sample consists of 180,000 or so clones, about 82% of them appearing once. CDR3 size: 15 residues. V was pared by 2 bases and J by 2 bases, with 11 bases between. CDR1 is KGHSH, CDR2 LQKENI, per germline. The specimen was PBMCs or T cells enriched from blood (not recorded which). This sequence was found in a middle-aged man with acute COVID-19. This chain connects TRBV18 to TRBJ2-3; D gene unclear. The CDR3 loop is CASSPGGLDTDTQYF. Here the CDR3 DNA reads TGTGCCAGCTCACCAGGTGGCCTCGACACAGATACGCAGTATTTT.